This is a list of T cell receptor beta chains from one sample in a study of T cells in Graves' hyperthyroidism and ophthalmopathy. TCRdb re-called the multiplex PCR reads through MiXCR, storing one row per CDR3 protein. The data hold hundreds of thousands of distinct CDR3 sequences, with 12% to 15% observed a single time. The sequencing sample was made of blood. The receptors were gathered from a woman between 18 and 29 years old with Graves' hyperthyroidism. The CDR3 runs from the conserved cysteine through the conserved F or W. The order of the fields is J gene, clone size, D gene, V gene, CDR3 protein, CDR3 DNA. A D gene is named only where the DNA matches it firmly. The size field is filled for only some rows; it gives once, few, many or a size class.

>TRBJ2-7|-|-|TRBV6-5
CASSYSGRGADEQYF
TGTGCCAGCAGTTACTCGGGCAGGGGCGCCGACGAGCAGTACTTC
>TRBJ1-1|few|-|TRBV7-9
CASSLVGDPNTEAFF
TGTGCCAGCAGCTTAGTTGGGGACCCGAACACTGAAGCTTTCTTT
>TRBJ2-5|few|-|TRBV7-8
CASSLANLAGTQYF
TGTGCCAGCAGCTTAGCGAACCTAGCTGGGACCCAGTACTTC
>TRBJ2-1|many|TRBD1|TRBV5-5
CASSLADRGSYNEQFF
TGTGCCAGCAGCTTGGCGGACAGGGGTAGCTACAATGAGCAGTTCTTC
>TRBJ2-5|many|-|TRBV18
CASSEYQETQYF
TGTGCCAGCTCAGAGTACCAAGAGACCCAGTACTTC
>TRBJ2-1|many|-|TRBV5-1
CASSLIASRDNEQFF
TGCGCCAGCAGCTTGATCGCTAGCCGAGACAATGAGCAGTTCTTC
>TRBJ1-5|-|-|TRBV12-3/TRBV12-4
CASRGRGGNQPQHF
TGTGCCAGCAGGGGTAGAGGGGGCAATCAGCCCCAGCATTTT
>TRBJ2-3|-|-|TRBV4-3
CASSQEASTDTQYF
TGCGCCAGCAGCCAAGAAGCTAGCACAGATACGCAGTATTTT
>TRBJ2-7|many|-|TRBV6-2/TRBV6-3
CASSPTGPVDEQYF
TGTGCCAGCAGTCCCACGGGTCCGGTCGACGAGCAGTACTTC
>TRBJ2-2|many|TRBD2|TRBV7-6
CASSSGTSGSTGELFF
TGTGCCAGCAGTTCCGGGACTAGCGGGAGCACCGGGGAGCTGTTTTTT
>TRBJ2-7|many|-|TRBV5-6
CASSRGGDEQYF
TGTGCCAGCAGTAGAGGTGGGGACGAGCAGTACTTC
>TRBJ2-1|many|-|TRBV6-1
CASSRTAWSYNEQFF
TGTGCCAGCAGTCGGACCGCCTGGTCCTACAATGAGCAGTTCTTC
>TRBJ2-1|many|-|TRBV7-8
CASSFLFGGRSYNEQFF
TGTGCCAGCAGCTTCTTGTTCGGGGGGCGTTCCTACAATGAGCAGTTCTTC
>TRBJ2-5|many|-|TRBV13
CASSLTQGKETQYF
TGTGCCAGCAGCCTTACGCAGGGGAAAGAGACCCAGTACTTC
>TRBJ2-1|few|TRBD2|TRBV7-9
CASSPTSVSRYSYNEQFF
TGTGCCAGCAGCCCGACTAGCGTGTCCCGATACTCCTACAATGAGCAGTTCTTC
>TRBJ2-7|few|TRBD2|TRBV20-1
CSATGEREVHEQYF
TGCAGTGCTACAGGGGAGCGGGAGGTCCACGAGCAGTACTTC
>TRBJ2-1|many|-|TRBV18
CASSPGPGYNEQFF
TGTGCCAGCTCACCAGGGCCCGGATACAATGAGCAGTTCTTC
>TRBJ1-2|-|-|TRBV11-2
CASSFGSTNYGYTF
TGTGCCAGCAGCTTCGGCAGTACTAACTATGGCTACACCTTC
>TRBJ2-5|few|-|TRBV4-1
CASSQPRSGKETQYF
TGCGCCAGCAGCCAGCCCCGGAGCGGAAAAGAGACCCAGTACTTC
>TRBJ2-1|-|-|TRBV28
CASSLSALQGASGSGRVNEQFF
TGTGCCAGCAGTTTATCAGCTTTACAGGGGGCCTCGGGGAGCGGGAGGGTCAATGAGCAGTTCTTC
>TRBJ1-1|-|-|TRBV14
CASSQDHYIVGNTEAFF
TGTGCCAGCAGCCAAGATCATTACATCGTGGGGAACACTGAAGCTTTCTTT
>TRBJ2-2|few|TRBD2|TRBV7-6
CASSLQLAGDHTGELFF
TGTGCCAGCAGTCTGCAACTAGCGGGAGATCACACCGGGGAGCTGTTTTTT
>TRBJ1-5|-|-|TRBV6-1
CASSEKNSRLPQHF
TGTGCCAGCAGTGAAAAAAACAGCCGTCTGCCCCAGCATTTT
>TRBJ2-1|many|TRBD1|TRBV24-1
CATSPNRDSPYNEQFF
TGTGCCACCAGTCCGAACCGGGACAGCCCCTACAATGAGCAGTTCTTC
>TRBJ2-3|many|TRBD2|TRBV5-1
CASSSGLAGARTDTQYF
TGCGCCAGCAGCTCGGGACTAGCGGGAGCCCGGACAGATACGCAGTATTTT
>TRBJ1-1|-|TRBD1|TRBV6-9
CASSYTGTGGSGAFF
TGTGCCAGCAGTTACACAGGGACAGGGGGCTCGGGAGCTTTCTTT
>TRBJ2-1|-|TRBD2|TRBV29-1
CSTPVRGSSYNEQFF
TGCAGCACACCCGTCCGCGGGAGCTCCTACAATGAGCAGTTCTTC
>TRBJ2-1|-|TRBD2|TRBV12-3/TRBV12-4
CASSVDPGLPLFF
TGTGCCAGCAGTGTGGATCCGGGACTACCCTTGTTCTTC
>TRBJ1-1|few|-|TRBV5-1
CASSSQTGTTEAFF
TGCGCCAGCAGCTCACAAACCGGGACTACTGAAGCTTTCTTT
>TRBJ2-1|many|TRBD2|TRBV3-1
CASSQDTSGNEQFF
TGTGCCAGCAGCCAAGACACTAGCGGCAATGAGCAGTTCTTC
>TRBJ2-7|-|TRBD2|TRBV4-1
CASSQISGTGTSGYEQYF
TGCGCCAGCAGCCAAATAAGCGGCACCGGGACTAGCGGATACGAGCAGTACTTC
>TRBJ2-1|many|TRBD1|TRBV5-1
CASSRGQSYNEQFF
TGCGCCAGCAGCAGGGGACAGTCCTACAATGAGCAGTTCTTC